The 17 T cell receptor beta chains below all came from one sample that was sequenced in a study of blood T cell repertoires in COVID-19. The protocol was immunoSEQ multiplex PCR, while the TCRdb copy is restricted to in-frame clones and leaves out a portion. The sample carries fewer than 250,000 clones, approximately 85% recorded once. The sequenced sample consisted of peripheral blood. The source of these receptors is a woman in her 70s with acute or convalescent COVID-19.

The gene calls are TRBV7-2 and TRBJ2-3; no firm D call. The germline V gene encodes CDR1 SGHTA and CDR2 FQGNSA. The length of the CDR3 is 14 residues. Trimming removed 2 bases at V and 2 bases at J, with 8 bases between. Written as DNA, the CDR3 is TGTGCCAGCAGCTTATCGAGGTCCACAGATACGCAGTATTTT. Its translation is CASSLSRSTDTQYF.

CDR3 sequence reads: CAISALNSPGDNEQFF. CDR3 bases: TGTGCCATCAGCGCGCTCAACTCGCCGGGGGACAATGAGCAGTTCTTC. The chain carries TRBV10-3 and TRBJ2-1; D is possibly TRBD2 (6 bases). The germline V and J ends were trimmed by 6 bases and 5 bases, with 20 bases remaining between them. Germline CDR1 and CDR2: ENHRY and SYGVKD. CDR3 length: 16 amino acids.

This clone was seen only once. V is TRBV7-8 and J is TRBJ1-5, with a weak D call TRBD1 (6 bases). Germline V gene data show CDR1 as SGHVS and CDR2 as FQNEAQ. The CDR3 covers 14 residues. V dropped 4 bases and J dropped 5 bases, with 12 bases sitting between them. As DNA, the CDR3 is TGTGCCAGCAGCTACAGGGATGGGGATCAGCCCCAGCATTTT. Its translation is CASSYRDGDQPQHF.

The V and J genes are TRBV5-4 and TRBJ1-5; perhaps TRBD1 as D (6 bases). Trimming left V 3 bases short and J 9 bases short, with 10 bases between. This CDR3 contains 12 residues. Germline CDR1 and CDR2: SGHNT and YYREEE (reference sequence). The CDR3 reads CASSSETGPQHF. In DNA, the CDR3 is TGTGCCAGCAGCTCGGAGACAGGGCCCCAGCATTTT.

The chain carries TRBV3-1 (or the pseudogene TRBV3-2) and TRBJ1-6; the D gene is possibly TRBD1 (6 bases). Germline V gene data show CDR1 as LGHDT and CDR2 as YNNKEL (reference sequence). Trimming removed 3 bases from V and 5 bases from J, with 20 bases in between. The CDR3 is 18 amino acids. The CDR3 protein is CASSQLQGYWRDNSPLHF. The CDR3 DNA reads TGTGCCAGCAGCCAGTTACAGGGTTACTGGCGGGATAATTCACCCCTCCACTTT.

V is TRBV13 and J is TRBJ1-1; 7 bases agree with TRBD1. V was clipped by 5 bases and J by 7 bases; unmatched bases: 13. Germline lookup yields CDR1 PRHDT and CDR2 FYEKMQ (reference sequence). The CDR3 sequence is 15 residues long. CDR3 sequence: CASSGIPGQRFEAFF. For the CDR3, the DNA is TGTGCCAGCAGCGGCATCCCGGGACAGAGATTTGAAGCTTTCTTT.

This clone was seen a handful of times. The chain joins TRBV5-1 to TRBJ1-4; TRBD1 matches 7 bases. V shed 2 bases, J shed 2 bases, and the junction held 6 bases outside the gene matches. Germline lookup yields CDR1 SGHRS and CDR2 YFSETQ. The CDR3 is made up of 16 amino acids. CDR3 nucleotide sequence: TGCGCCAGCAGCTTAGGTAGGGGGCTGACTAATGAAAAACTGTTTTTT. This encodes CASSLGRGLTNEKLFF.

This chain joins TRBV10-1 and TRBJ2-5; D not resolved. The V and J ends lost 5 bases and 2 bases respectively, with 9 bases between them. CDR1 is WNHNN, CDR2 SYGVQD, per germline (reference sequence). CDR3 length: 13 residues. CDR3 sequence: CASSPNRQETQYF. As DNA, the CDR3 is TGCGCCAGCAGTCCGAATCGGCAAGAGACCCAGTACTTC.

The DNA of the CDR3 is TGTGCCAGCAGCCGACAGGTGGCCAACGTCCTGACTTTC. Translation: CASSRQVANVLTF. The genes are TRBV3-1 (or the pseudogene TRBV3-2) and TRBJ2-6, with D perhaps matching TRBD1 (6 bases). The CDR3 is 13 residues long. Germline values: CDR1 LGHDT, CDR2 YNNKEL (reference sequence). V lost 4 bases and J 6 bases, leaving 7 bases between the germline ends.

This chain connects TRBV4-3 to TRBJ1-2, with D perhaps TRBD1 (5 bases). Germline V gene lookup returns CDR1 LGHNA and CDR2 YSLEER. The CDR3 extends over 15 amino acids. V was pared by 2 bases and J by 6 bases, with 16 bases between. The CDR3 region is CASSQQGLIGNGYTF. In DNA, the CDR3 is TGCGCCAGCAGCCAACAGGGACTGATTGGGAATGGCTACACCTTC.

V usage is TRBV28 and J usage is TRBJ1-3; maybe TRBD1 (6 bases). CDR1 and CDR2 (germline): MDHEN, SYDVKM. The V and J ends lost 7 bases and 1 base respectively, with 11 bases between them. The CDR3 extends over 14 amino acids. The CDR3 region is CASIQGNSGNTIYF. As DNA, the CDR3 is TGTGCCAGCATCCAGGGGAATTCTGGAAACACCATATATTTT.

This clone turned up a few times. The V call is TRBV7-2, the J call TRBJ1-6; a possible D gene is TRBD1 (5 bases). This CDR3 has 15 residues. V was pared by 1 base and J by 6 bases, with 10 bases between. Germline CDR1 and CDR2: SGHTA and FQGNSA. The CDR3: CASSLGLGGNSPLHF. CDR3 sequence (DNA): TGTGCCAGCAGCTTAGGTCTCGGGGGTAATTCACCCCTCCACTTT.

V is TRBV10-3 and J is TRBJ1-6; 9 positions agree with TRBD1. The CDR3 length is 19 residues. Trimming removed 2 bases from V and 0 bases from J; junction bases left unmatched: 8. CDR1 ENHRY and CDR2 SYGVKD come from the germline V gene. The CDR3 DNA reads TGTGCCATCAGTGAGGCGGGACAGGGAAGCTACTCCTATAATTCACCCCTCCACTTT. As protein: CAISEAGQGSYSYNSPLHF.

The J gene is TRBJ2-2, the V gene TRBV2, with unresolved D. The CDR3 consists of 14 residues. Germline CDR1 reads SNHLY; CDR2 reads FYNNEI. The V gene lost 5 bases and the J gene lost 6 bases, with 13 bases spanning the gap. CDR3 residues: CASSLYSSSGELFF. The CDR3 DNA sequence: TGTGCCAGCAGTCTTTACTCTAGTTCCGGGGAGCTGTTTTTT.

The V call is TRBV6-5, the J call TRBJ1-2; TRBD1 matches at 7 bases. The CDR3 has 15 residues. V lost 6 bases and J lost 4; bases outside the gene matches: 11. CDR1 is MNHEY, CDR2 SVGAGI, per germline. The CDR3 loop reads CASSATLDRAYGYTF. The CDR3 DNA sequence: TGTGCCAGCAGCGCTACCCTTGACAGGGCCTATGGCTACACCTTC.

The V gene is TRBV5-4, the J gene TRBJ2-3; perhaps TRBD2 as D (7 bases). Germline CDR1 SGHNT, CDR2 YYREEE (reference sequence). This CDR3 has 16 amino acids. V was pared by 10 bases and J by 2 bases, with 23 bases between. The chain's CDR3 is CAARQGGGAPTDTQYF. The CDR3, as DNA: TGTGCCGCTAGACAAGGGGGGGGCGCCCCCACAGATACGCAGTATTTT. The full variable domain, completed using reference TRBV5-4 and TRBJ2-3, is ETGVTQSPTHLIKTRGQQVTLRCSSQSGHNTVSWYQQALGQGPQFIFQYYREEENGRGNFPPRFSGLQFPNYSSELNVNALELDDSALYLCAARQGGGAPTDTQYFGPGTRLTVL.

The chain employs TRBV7-2 and TRBJ2-5, with a possible D match to TRBD2 (6 bases). This CDR3 has 15 amino acids. The germline V and J ends were trimmed by 2 bases and 4 bases, with 14 bases remaining between them. In germline, CDR1 is SGHTA, CDR2 FQGNSA. In DNA form, the CDR3 reads TGTGCCAGCAGCTTAAGTGTCTTGGGGGGAGAGACCCAGTACTTC. This sequence encodes CASSLSVLGGETQYF.